The source of this T cell receptor (beta chain) is a study of T-cell memory formation after mild COVID-19. This clonotype was counted only a few times. From the 5' RACE reads, TCRdb called clonotypes with MiXCR, one entry per CDR3 protein. The top ten clones hold roughly 3.2% of a sample with 210,000 or so distinct CDR3 sequences, 8% to 11% of them seen once. V lost 0 bases to trimming and J lost 7 bases, with 16 bases between them. CDR3 length equals 15 residues. Per germline, CDR1 SGHRS and CDR2 YFSETQ. This clonotype was obtained from a man aged 18 to 29 who had mild COVID-19 (a few samples of this study predate the infection). Cell type and time point are not known. The chain uses TRBV5-1 and TRBJ1-2, with TRBD1 as a possible D gene (6 bases). Source material: PBMCs or a T cell subset sorted from them (not recorded which). The CDR3 coding sequence is TGCGCCAGCAGCTTGGAGCCGGGGGCACCGGGTGGCTACACCTTC. Translating gives CASSLEPGAPGGYTF.